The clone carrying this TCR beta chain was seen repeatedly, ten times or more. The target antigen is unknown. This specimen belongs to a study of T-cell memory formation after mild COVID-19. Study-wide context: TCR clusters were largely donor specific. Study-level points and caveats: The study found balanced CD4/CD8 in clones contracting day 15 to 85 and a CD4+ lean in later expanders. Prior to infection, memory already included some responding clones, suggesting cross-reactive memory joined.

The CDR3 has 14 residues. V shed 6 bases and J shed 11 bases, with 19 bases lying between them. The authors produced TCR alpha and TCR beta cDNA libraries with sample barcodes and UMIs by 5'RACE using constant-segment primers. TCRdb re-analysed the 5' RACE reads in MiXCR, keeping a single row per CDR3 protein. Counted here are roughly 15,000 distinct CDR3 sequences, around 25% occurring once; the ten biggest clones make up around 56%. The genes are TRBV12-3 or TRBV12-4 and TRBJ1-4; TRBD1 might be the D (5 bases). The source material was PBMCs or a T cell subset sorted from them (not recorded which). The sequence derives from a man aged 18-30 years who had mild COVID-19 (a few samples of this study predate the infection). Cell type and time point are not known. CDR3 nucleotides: TGTGCCAGCAGAATAAGAGGGGCAGGGAGGAAACTGTTTTTT. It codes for CASRIRGAGRKLFF.